Below, 19 T cell receptor beta chains from the same sample are listed, as sequenced in a study of blood T cell repertoires in COVID-19. Only in-frame clones appear in the TCRdb table, and some are missing; sequencing was by immunoSEQ multiplex PCR. The sample consists of 100,000 or so clones, roughly nine tenths of them appearing once. The sequenced sample consisted of peripheral blood. These receptors all stem from a man over 45 with acute or convalescent COVID-19.

The chain links TRBV5-1 to TRBJ1-1, with D perhaps matching TRBD1 (5 bases). Germline CDR1 and CDR2: SGHRS and YFSETQ. The CDR3 is 18 amino acids. V was trimmed by 0 bases and J by 5 bases, leaving 23 bases between them. The CDR3 nucleotides are TGCGCCAGCAGCTTGGACCCAGGGAAGATGGTCTCCAAAACTGAAGCTTTCTTT. Amino acid sequence: CASSLDPGKMVSKTEAFF. Full variable domain (outside the CDR3, taken from reference TRBV5-1 and TRBJ1-1): KAGVTQTPRYLIKTRGQQVTLSCSPISGHRSVSWYQQTPGQGLQFLFEYFSETQRNKGNFPGRFSGRQFSNSRSEMNVSTLELGDSALYLCASSLDPGKMVSKTEAFFGQGTRLTVV.

The chain is built from TRBV5-5 and TRBJ1-1, with D unclear. Germline CDR1 is SGHKS and CDR2 is YYEKEE (reference sequence). With 2 bases removed from V and 0 bases from J, the gap between germline ends came to 11 bases. The CDR3 has 15 residues. This CDR3 reads CASSFRFQMNTEAFF. The CDR3 DNA sequence: TGTGCCAGCAGCTTCCGATTTCAGATGAACACTGAAGCTTTCTTT.

J is TRBJ1-3 and V is TRBV3-1 (or the pseudogene TRBV3-2), with TRBD1 identical over 9 bases. V lost 5 bases to trimming and J lost 4 bases; unmatched junction nucleotides: 3. The CDR3 is made up of 14 amino acids. CDR1 and CDR2 from the germline V gene are LGHDT and YNNKEL (reference sequence). CDR3 sequence reads: CASSLQGAGNTIYF. CDR3 sequence (DNA): TGTGCCAGCAGCTTACAGGGGGCAGGAAACACCATATATTTT.

This clone was seen once. V usage is TRBV5-4 and J usage is TRBJ1-2; 9 nucleotides match TRBD1. The CDR3 extends over 15 amino acids. Per germline, CDR1 SGHNT and CDR2 YYREEE (reference sequence). V was pared by 2 bases and J by 6 bases, with 8 bases of the junction left unmatched. The CDR3 region has the DNA TGTGCCAGCAGCTTTCCGGGACAGGGACCAAATGGCTACACCTTC. Translation gives CASSFPGQGPNGYTF.

The V gene is TRBV12-3 or TRBV12-4, the J gene TRBJ1-2, with TRBD1 matching over 8 bases. There are 13 residues in the CDR3. With V trimmed by 6 bases and J by 8 bases, 8 bases remained unmatched. The CDR3 protein is CASRRDRSGGYTF. Here the CDR3 DNA reads TGTGCCAGCAGAAGGGACAGGTCTGGGGGCTACACCTTC.

This sequence joins TRBV6-5 and TRBJ1-1; D might be TRBD1 (6 bases). V lost 6 bases to trimming and J lost 6 bases, with 17 bases between them. CDR3 length: 14 amino acids. Germline V CDR1 and CDR2: MNHEY, SVGAGI. This CDR3 reads CASRRTGLQPEAFF. DNA for the CDR3: TGTGCCAGCAGACGTACAGGGTTACAACCTGAAGCTTTCTTT.

J is TRBJ1-1 and V is TRBV20-1; 7 nucleotides line up with TRBD1. The germline V gene encodes CDR1 DFQATT and CDR2 SNEGSKA (reference sequence). The CDR3 consists of 9 residues. The CDR3: CKQGTEAFF. CDR3 bases: TGCAAACAGGGGACTGAAGCTTTCTTT.

This chain connects TRBV12-3 or TRBV12-4 to TRBJ1-1, with D unresolved. The CDR3 spans 13 residues. Trimming removed 7 bases from V and 6 bases from J, with 15 bases in between. The CDR3 region is CASTLAGLAEAFF. DNA of the CDR3: TGTGCCAGCACCCTCGCCGGTCTCGCTGAAGCTTTCTTT.

The chain links TRBV6-2 or TRBV6-3 to TRBJ1-2; possibly TRBD1 for D (5 bases). Germline CDR1 is MNHEY and CDR2 is SVGEGT. The V end lost 0 bases, the J end lost 7 bases, and 9 bases lay between the germline ends. The CDR3 totals 13 residues. This chain's CDR3 is CASSYSTGGGYTF. CDR3 nucleotide sequence: TGTGCCAGCAGTTACTCGACGGGGGGTGGCTACACCTTC.

The chain links TRBV9 to TRBJ2-2; tentative D call: TRBD1 (5 bases). Looked up from germline, CDR1 is SGDLS and CDR2 is YYNGEE. Trimming took off 0 bases at V and 5 bases at J, with 11 bases between the two ends. The CDR3 runs 15 residues. The CDR3 loop is CASSVEGVGTGELFF. The CDR3 nucleotides read TGTGCCAGCAGCGTAGAAGGGGTGGGGACCGGGGAGCTGTTTTTT. Full variable domain (remainder filled in from reference TRBV9 and TRBJ2-2): DSGVTQTPKHLITATGQRVTLRCSPRSGDLSVYWYQQSLDQGLQFLIQYYNGEERAKGNILERFSAQQFPDLHSELNLSSLELGDSALYFCASSVEGVGTGELFFGEGSRLTVL.

The chain combines TRBV6-4 with TRBJ2-2; 9 bases line up with TRBD1. CDR1 and CDR2 (germline): MRHNA, SNTAGT. The CDR3 runs 15 residues. With 7 bases clipped from V and 6 bases from J, the junction kept 9 bases outside the gene matches. CDR3 amino acids: CASKPPGQGSGELFF. The CDR3 DNA reads as TGTGCCAGCAAACCACCGGGACAGGGATCCGGGGAGCTGTTTTTT.

V is TRBV4-2 and J is TRBJ1-4; TRBD1 is a possible D gene (5 bases). The CDR3 has 15 residues. Trimming left V 1 base short and J 8 bases short, with 14 bases between. CDR1 is LGHNA, CDR2 YNFKEQ, per germline. DNA for the CDR3: TGTGCCAGCAGCCAAGTGGGGGGGGATGGGGAAAAACTGTTTTTT. The encoded protein is CASSQVGGDGEKLFF.

The V gene is TRBV7-8, the J gene TRBJ1-2; a weak D match, TRBD1 (6 bases). Germline assignment: CDR1 SGHVS and CDR2 FQNEAQ. Between the trimmed V and J ends, which lost 2 bases and 6 bases, there was a span of 10 bases. CDR3 length: 13 residues. CDR3 protein: CASSLTGIDGYTF. DNA of the CDR3: TGTGCCAGCAGCTTAACAGGGATTGATGGCTACACCTTC. Combining the CDR3 with reference TRBV7-8 and TRBJ1-2 gives the whole variable domain GAGVSQSPRYKVAKRGQDVALRCDPISGHVSLFWYQQALGQGPEFLTYFQNEAQLDKSGLPSDRFFAERPEGSVSTLKIQRTQQEDSAVYLCASSLTGIDGYTFGSGTRLTVV.

The chain uses TRBV5-1 and TRBJ1-3; maybe TRBD1 (5 bases). The germline V and J ends were trimmed by 5 bases and 0 bases, with 15 bases remaining between them. Germline V gene data show CDR1 as SGHRS and CDR2 as YFSETQ. CDR3 size: 16 residues. In DNA, the CDR3 is TGCGCCAGCAGTGCCGCTGGGGGGAGCTCTGGAAACACCATATATTTT. Translated, it gives CASSAAGGSSGNTIYF.

The V call is TRBV6-1, the J call TRBJ1-5, with D unclear. The CDR3 spans 14 residues. Germline V CDR1 and CDR2: MNHNS, SASEGT. Trimming stripped 3 bases from V and 1 base from J, with 7 bases between. Here the CDR3 reads CASSDNGSNQPQHF. Written as DNA, the CDR3 is TGTGCCAGCAGTGATAACGGGAGCAATCAGCCCCAGCATTTT.

This sequence joins TRBV7-2 and TRBJ2-7, with 11 bases matching TRBD2. The CDR3 sequence is 18 residues long. Germline trimming cut 0 bases from V and 0 bases from J; bases unmatched to any gene: 7. Per the germline V gene, CDR1 is SGHTA and CDR2 is FQGNSA. The CDR3, as DNA: TGTGCCAGCAGCTTAGCGCTGATAGCGGGGGGGAGCTCCTACGAGCAGTACTTC. Its protein is CASSLALIAGGSSYEQYF.

The sample holds a few counts of this clone. The chain couples TRBV30 to TRBJ1-2; D is perhaps TRBD1 (5 bases). This CDR3 region has 15 residues. The germline V gene encodes CDR1 GTSNPN and CDR2 SVGIG (reference sequence). V dropped 2 bases and J dropped 5 bases, with 18 bases sitting between them. In DNA, the CDR3 is TGTGCCTGGAGTCACCTCAGGGTGTCGGCTTATGGCTACACCTTC. Amino acids: CAWSHLRVSAYGYTF.

The rearrangement uses TRBV7-8 and TRBJ1-1; D is undetermined. The CDR3 extends over 15 amino acids. The V gene's germline CDR1 is SGHVS and CDR2 FQNEAQ. Trimming removed 0 bases from V and 1 base from J, with 9 bases in between. The CDR3 bases are TGTGCCAGCAGCTTAGCAGTCACTTCGAACACTGAAGCTTTCTTT. This sequence encodes CASSLAVTSNTEAFF.

V is TRBV2 and J is TRBJ1-5; 7 nucleotides line up with TRBD1. CDR3 length equals 15 residues. From germline, CDR1 is SNHLY and CDR2 FYNNEI. V dropped 2 bases and J dropped 5; count of bases not matched to a gene: 6. The CDR3 loop is CASSETAGGHQPQHF. As DNA, the CDR3 is TGTGCCAGCAGTGAAACCGCAGGGGGACATCAGCCCCAGCATTTT.